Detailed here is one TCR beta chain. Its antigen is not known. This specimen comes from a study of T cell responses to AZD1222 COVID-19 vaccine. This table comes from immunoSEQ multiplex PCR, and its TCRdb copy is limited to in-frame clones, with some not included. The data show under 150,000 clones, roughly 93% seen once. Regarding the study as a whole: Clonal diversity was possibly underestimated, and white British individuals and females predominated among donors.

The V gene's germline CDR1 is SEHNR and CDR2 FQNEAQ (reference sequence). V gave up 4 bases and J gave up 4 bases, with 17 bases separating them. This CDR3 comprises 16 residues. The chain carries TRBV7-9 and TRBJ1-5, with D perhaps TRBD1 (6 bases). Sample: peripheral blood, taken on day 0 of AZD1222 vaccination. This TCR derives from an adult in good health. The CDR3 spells CASSSEGDGSNQPQHF. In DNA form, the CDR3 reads TGTGCCAGCAGCTCCGAGGGGGACGGCTCGAATCAGCCCCAGCATTTT.